This entry lists 26 T cell receptor beta chains sequenced from one sample in a study of tumor and adjacent non-tumor tissue in lung cancer. TCRbeta libraries were built with three rounds of nested PCR, modified from ARM-PCR. TCRdb re-derived calls from the multiplex PCR reads in MiXCR, one entry per CDR3 protein. The sample consists of fewer than 75,000 distinct CDR3 sequences, roughly 77% of them appearing once. No cell sorting was done before RNA was extracted from the tissue. The normal lung tissue was taken more than 3 cm from the tumor edge. The sequencing input was distant non-tumor lung tissue. These receptor sequences come from a man aged 55 to 70 with non-small cell lung cancer.

Worth noting for this clonotype: A read error may account for a junction end that differs from germline. The chain recombines TRBV6-2 or TRBV6-3 with TRBJ2-1; D gene ambiguous. CDR1 and CDR2 (germline): MNHEY, SVGEGT. CDR3 length: 13 amino acids. CDR3 loop: CASSRPGYNEQFF. The DNA of the CDR3 is TGTGCCAGCAGTAGACCGGGCTACAACGAGCAGTTCTTC.

This clonotype has only one observation. The junction and the germline gene differ at one end; a read error may be behind it. The genes are TRBV12-3 or TRBV12-4 and TRBJ2-7, with D hard to call. The CDR3 spans 15 residues. CDR3 loop: CVSRALARGLHEQYF. The CDR3 DNA reads as TGTGTCAGCCGCGCTCTGGCGAGAGGATTACACGAGCAGTACTTC.

Comment on this clonotype: A clone one base away is much larger, so this may be a read error. The J gene is TRBJ1-5, the V gene TRBV2, with 7 nucleotides matching TRBD1. From germline, CDR1 is SNHLY and CDR2 FYNNEI. This CDR3 comprises 13 residues. CDR3 in DNA: TGTGCCAGCAGTCGGGACAGCAATCAGCCCCTGCATTTT. It encodes CASSRDSNQPLHF.

Comments on this clonotype: A read error is likely, as this CDR3 ends without the conserved phenylalanine or tryptophan. The V gene is TRBV6-1, the J gene TRBJ2-7, with a tentative D call TRBD2 (5 bases). Per the germline V gene, CDR1 is MNHNS and CDR2 is SASEGT. The CDR3 extends over 13 amino acids. V gave up 7 bases and J gave up 3 bases, with 13 bases separating them. CDR3 nucleotide sequence: TGTGCCAGCACTACTAGTGGGAGCTACGAGCAGTACTTA. Amino acids: CASTTSGSYEQYL.

The rearrangement joins TRBV6-2 or TRBV6-3 to TRBJ2-5; 9 nucleotides line up with TRBD1. V shed 10 bases and J 5 bases; nucleotides not matched to a gene: 23. The germline V gene encodes CDR1 MNHEY and CDR2 SVGEGT. The CDR3 length is 18 residues. The CDR3 DNA sequence: TGTGCCAAGAGTTACTCGAGCGTCCCGGGACAGGGATTCGAGACCCAGTACTTC. Amino acid sequence: CAKSYSSVPGQGFETQYF.

Concerning this clonotype itself: The junction departs from the called germline gene at one end, perhaps through a read error. J is TRBJ2-6 and V is TRBV29-1, with D possibly matching TRBD2 (6 bases). The CDR3 loop spans 16 amino acids. Germline V gene lookup returns CDR1 SQVTM and CDR2 ANQGSEA. CDR3: CSVTVFRGSGADVLTF. In nucleotides, the CDR3 is TGTAGCGTTACAGTTTTTCGGGGGTCCGGGGCCGACGTCCTGACTTTC.

The CDR3 loop reads CASRTELNRSQHF. In nucleotides, the CDR3 is TGTGCCAGCAGGACAGAATTAAATCGGTCCCAGCATTTT. The chain carries TRBV6-6 and TRBJ1-5; weak D call: TRBD1 (5 bases). V lost 6 bases and J lost 11, with 17 bases in between. Germline V gene sequence: CDR1 MNHNY, CDR2 SVGAGI (reference sequence). The CDR3 contains 13 residues.

In the case of this clonotype: A junction boundary mismatches the germline segment, possibly from a read error. J is TRBJ2-7 and V is TRBV28, with TRBD1 matching over 11 bases. CDR1 and CDR2 from the germline V gene are MDHEN and SYDVKM. This CDR3 comprises 15 residues. The CDR3 sequence: CASSFAGTGGYEQCF. The CDR3 DNA reads as TGTGCCAGCAGTTTCGCTGGGACAGGGGGGTACGAGCAGTGCTTC.

Note on this clonotype: The junction does not match germline at one end; this may be a read error. The V call is TRBV6-5, the J call TRBJ2-5, with 8 bases identical to TRBD2. CDR1 is MNHEY and CDR2 is SVGAGI in the germline V gene. The CDR3 sequence is 18 residues long. Written as DNA, the CDR3 is TGTGTCAGCAGTTACTCGTTGGGTCGTAGCGGGCCGGGGGGGACCCAATACTTC. Residues: CVSSYSLGRSGPGGTQYF.

Comment on this clonotype: A junction end diverges from the germline sequence, so it may reflect a read error. This sequence joins TRBV4-1 and TRBJ2-5; D is perhaps TRBD1 or TRBD2 (6 bases each). The germline V gene encodes CDR1 MGHRA and CDR2 YSYEKL. The CDR3 is 16 amino acids. CDR3 loop: CASNQDRGGGQEIQYF. The CDR3 nucleotides are TGCGCCAGCAACCAAGATCGCGGAGGGGGACAAGAGATCCAGTACTTC.

Comment on this clonotype: At one end the junction does not follow the germline gene, possibly because of a read error. This chain joins TRBV11-2 and TRBJ2-1; 8 bases are a match to TRBD2. CDR1 is SGHAT, CDR2 FQNNGV, per germline. This CDR3 is 14 amino acids long. CDR3 nucleotides: TGTACCAGCAGTTTTTCGGGGGGGGACAATGAGCAGTTCTTC. It encodes CTSSFSGGDNEQFF.

The V gene is TRBV6-5, the J gene TRBJ1-5; D unclear. Trimming stripped 6 bases from V and 15 bases from J, with 30 bases between. The CDR3 is 16 amino acids. Per germline, CDR1 MNHEY and CDR2 SVGAGI. CDR3 amino acids: CASRRGIGSSIQPPHF. The CDR3 nucleotides read TGTGCCAGCAGGCGGGGAATCGGGTCTAGCATTCAGCCTCCGCATTTT.

As to this clonotype: A read error may account for a junction end that differs from germline. The rearrangement uses TRBV5-6 and TRBJ2-1; the D gene could be TRBD1 or TRBD2 (5 bases each). This CDR3 spans 15 amino acids. Germline CDR1 reads SGHDT; CDR2 reads YYEEEE. The CDR3 loop is CASSGLWDPSIELFF. The CDR3 DNA reads as TGTGCCAGCAGCGGACTCTGGGACCCCTCCATTGAGCTGTTCTTC.

A remark on this clonotype: Germline and junction disagree at one end, which may indicate a read error. The V call is TRBV20-1, the J call TRBJ2-1; 7 bases align to TRBD2. The CDR3 sequence is 14 residues long. Germline CDR1 reads DFQATT; CDR2 reads SNEGSKA (reference sequence). The CDR3 sequence is CSDRDQLTSYEQFF. The DNA of the CDR3 is TGCAGTGATAGAGATCAACTGACTAGCTACGAGCAGTTCTTC.

Regarding this clonotype: A much larger clone differs from this one at a single base, so this may be a read error. Lacking the conserved final phenylalanine or tryptophan, this CDR3 likely reflects a read error. The chain carries TRBV30 and TRBJ2-3, with TRBD2 matching 9 bases. The trim removed 2 bases at V and 5 bases at J, leaving 5 bases unmatched. The germline CDR1 and CDR2 sequences are GTSNPN and SVGIG (reference sequence). The length of the CDR3 is 14 residues. This CDR3 is CAWSLAGGKDTQYY. CDR3 bases: TGTGCCTGGAGTCTCGCGGGAGGGAAAGATACGCAGTATTAT.

V is TRBV28 and J is TRBJ2-1; D is possibly TRBD1 or TRBD2 (5 bases each). Gene TRBJ2-7 matches the end of the DNA better, so the J call may be wrong. Looked up from germline, CDR1 is MDHEN and CDR2 is SYDVKM. This CDR3 comprises 14 residues. CDR3 amino acids: CASSLGGTYNEQYF. The CDR3 DNA reads TGTGCCAGCAGCTTGGGTGGGACGTACAATGAGCAGTACTTC.

This clonotype showed up many times. The chain links TRBV20-1 to TRBJ2-5, with 7 positions matching TRBD2. The V segment lost 5 bases and the J segment 2 bases; nucleotides outside the gene matches: 5. The CDR3 runs to 13 residues. Germline V gene lookup returns CDR1 DFQATT and CDR2 SNEGSKA (reference sequence). The CDR3 here is CSAYLAVQETQYF. The CDR3 nucleotides read TGCAGTGCTTATCTAGCGGTACAAGAGACCCAGTACTTC.

J is TRBJ1-1 and V is TRBV11-2, with D possibly matching TRBD1 (6 bases). Germline-derived CDR1 and CDR2 are SGHAT and FQNNGV. The length of the CDR3 is 15 residues. The CDR3 region is CVSNVGSNRDTEAFF. CDR3 in DNA: TGTGTTAGCAACGTGGGCTCGAACAGGGATACTGAAGCTTTCTTT.

Concerning this clonotype: A read error may produce the germline difference seen at one junction end. The rearrangement uses TRBV12-3 or TRBV12-4 and TRBJ2-2; D is unclear. CDR3 length: 13 residues. The CDR3 DNA sequence: TGTGCCAGCGCTCACCGGAACACCGCGGAGCTGTTTTTT. It translates to CASAHRNTAELFF.

Turning to this clonotype: The CDR3 does not end in the conserved phenylalanine or tryptophan, so this is likely a read error. V and J are TRBV6-5 and TRBJ1-5; D ambiguous. Per the germline V gene, CDR1 is MNHEY and CDR2 is SVGAGI. The CDR3 loop spans 13 amino acids. The CDR3 spells CASSYLLGQPQHY. The DNA of the CDR3 is TGTGCTAGCAGTTACTTGCTAGGACAGCCCCAGCATTAT.

V usage is TRBV6-1 and J usage is TRBJ2-1; TRBD1 is a possible D gene (5 bases). Germline values: CDR1 MNHNS, CDR2 SASEGT. Trimming cost V 7 bases and J 4 bases, with 17 bases left between them. The CDR3 loop spans 15 amino acids. CDR3 sequence (DNA): TGTGCCAGCAATGACACTTGGGGCTCATACAATGAGCAGTTCTTC. Its protein is CASNDTWGSYNEQFF.

Points on this clonotype: Because the CDR3 is missing its conserved closing phenylalanine or tryptophan, this is likely a read error. The rearrangement joins TRBV5-5 to TRBJ2-2, with D unclear. Germline CDR1 is SGHKS and CDR2 is YYEKEE (reference sequence). The CDR3 is 14 amino acids. The CDR3 DNA reads TGTGCGAGCAGCTCTTCCTGGCCCGCCGGGGAGCTGTTTTTA. This sequence encodes CASSSSWPAGELFL.

The sample holds many counts of this clonotype. The chain combines TRBV18 with TRBJ2-1, with 9 bases matching TRBD1. The V gene end was trimmed by 3 bases and the J gene end by 4 bases; junction bases not matched to a gene: 7. CDR1 KGHSH and CDR2 LQKENI come from the germline V gene. The CDR3 sequence is 16 residues long. This CDR3 reads CASSPREGTGYNEQFF. In DNA form, the CDR3 reads TGTGCCAGCTCACCGCGCGAAGGGACAGGGTACAATGAGCAGTTCTTC.

Ten or more counts support this clonotype. This chain connects TRBV5-1 to TRBJ2-7; a weak D match, TRBD2 (5 bases). CDR3 size: 11 residues. V shed 2 bases and J shed 6 bases, with 6 bases lying between them. Germline V gene sequence: CDR1 SGHRS, CDR2 YFSETQ. The CDR3 region is CASSFEGEQYF. Written as DNA, the CDR3 is TGCGCCAGCAGCTTTGAGGGCGAGCAGTACTTC.

As for this clonotype: The junction shows a germline mismatch at one end, possibly a read error. The rearrangement links TRBV29-1 to TRBJ2-3; D gene unclear. This CDR3 has 13 residues. Germline CDR1 is SQVTM and CDR2 is ANQGSEA. For the CDR3, the DNA is TGCAGCGTCGAAGAGCGTGTTGTAGATACGCAGTATTTT. Its translation: CSVEERVVDTQYF.

Worth noting for this clonotype: An end of the junction differs from the germline gene, which may be a read error. The chain recombines TRBV7-9 with TRBJ2-5; possible D gene TRBD2, 5 bases. This CDR3 comprises 13 residues. The V gene's germline CDR1 is SEHNR and CDR2 FQNEAQ (reference sequence). This chain's CDR3 is CASSPTTQETHYF. CDR3 in DNA: TGTGCCAGCAGCCCGACTACCCAAGAGACCCACTACTTC.